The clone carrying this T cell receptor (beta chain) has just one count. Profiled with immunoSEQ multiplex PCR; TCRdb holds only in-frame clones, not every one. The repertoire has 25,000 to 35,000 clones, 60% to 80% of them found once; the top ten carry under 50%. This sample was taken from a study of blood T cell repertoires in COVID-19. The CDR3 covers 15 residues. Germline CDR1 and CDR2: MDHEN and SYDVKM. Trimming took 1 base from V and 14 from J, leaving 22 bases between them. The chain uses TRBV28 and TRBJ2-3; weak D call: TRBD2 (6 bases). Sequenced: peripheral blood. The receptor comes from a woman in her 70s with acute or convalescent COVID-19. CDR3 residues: CASSLYLALGDGGYF. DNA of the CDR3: TGTGCCAGCAGTTTATACCTAGCTCTAGGGGACGGGGGGTATTTT.